The clone carrying this T cell receptor (beta chain) was recorded a few times. Its antigen remains unidentified. This specimen comes from a study of early T cells in non-severe SARS-CoV-2 infection. Whole-study results and caveats: VDJdb matching, biased toward anti-spike CD8 responses, missed private and CD4 specificities.

The junction had 3 bases not matched to a gene; V was cut back by 7 bases and J by 2 bases. In germline, CDR1 is SGHTA, CDR2 FQGNSA. This CDR3 region has 14 residues. Individual cDNA molecules each received unique molecular identifiers attached to them. MiXCR was run by TCRdb on the 5' RACE reads, yielding one entry per CDR3 protein. The sample contains 70,000 to 75,000 distinct CDR3 sequences, about 13% of which appear only once. This clonotype was sampled from an adult who was a healthcare worker with PCR-confirmed SARS-CoV-2 infection or an uninfected control (not recorded which). The chain recombines TRBV7-2 with TRBJ2-7; the match to TRBD1 covers 12 bases. The sample was whole blood. Here the CDR3 DNA reads TGTGCCAGCACCGGGACAGGGGGCCCCTACGAGCAGTACTTC. Protein sequence: CASTGTGGPYEQYF.